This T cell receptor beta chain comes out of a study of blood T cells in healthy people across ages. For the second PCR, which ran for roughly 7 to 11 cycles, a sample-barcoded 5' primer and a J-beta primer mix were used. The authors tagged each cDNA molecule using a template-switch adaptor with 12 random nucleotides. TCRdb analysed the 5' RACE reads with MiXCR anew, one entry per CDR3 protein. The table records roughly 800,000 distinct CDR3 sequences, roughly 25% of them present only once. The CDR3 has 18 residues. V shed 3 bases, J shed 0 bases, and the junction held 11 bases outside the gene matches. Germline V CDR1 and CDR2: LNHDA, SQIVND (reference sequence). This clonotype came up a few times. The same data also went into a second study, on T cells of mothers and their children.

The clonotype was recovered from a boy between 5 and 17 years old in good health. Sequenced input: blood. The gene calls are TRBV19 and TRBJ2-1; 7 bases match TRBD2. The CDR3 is CASSIGRITGGSYNEQFF. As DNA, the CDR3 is TGTGCCAGTAGTATCGGTCGAATAACGGGAGGCTCCTACAATGAGCAGTTCTTC.